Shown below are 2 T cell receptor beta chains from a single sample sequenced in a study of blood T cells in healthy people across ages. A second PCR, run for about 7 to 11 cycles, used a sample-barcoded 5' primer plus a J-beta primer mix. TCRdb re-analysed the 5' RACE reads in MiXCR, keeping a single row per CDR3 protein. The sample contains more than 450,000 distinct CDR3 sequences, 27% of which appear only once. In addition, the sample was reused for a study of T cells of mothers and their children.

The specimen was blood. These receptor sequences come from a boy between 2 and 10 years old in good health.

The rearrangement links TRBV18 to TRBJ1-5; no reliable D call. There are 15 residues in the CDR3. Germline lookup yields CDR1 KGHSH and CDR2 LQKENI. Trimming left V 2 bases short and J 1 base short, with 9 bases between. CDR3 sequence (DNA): TGTGCCAGCTCACCAGTACAGCACAGCAATCAGCCCCAGCATTTT. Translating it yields CASSPVQHSNQPQHF.

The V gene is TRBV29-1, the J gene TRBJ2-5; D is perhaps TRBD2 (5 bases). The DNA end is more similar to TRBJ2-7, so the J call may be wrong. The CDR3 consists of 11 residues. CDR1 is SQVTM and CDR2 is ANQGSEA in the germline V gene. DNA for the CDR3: TGCAGCGTTGTCGGGGAAAGCGAGCAGTACTTC. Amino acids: CSVVGESEQYF.